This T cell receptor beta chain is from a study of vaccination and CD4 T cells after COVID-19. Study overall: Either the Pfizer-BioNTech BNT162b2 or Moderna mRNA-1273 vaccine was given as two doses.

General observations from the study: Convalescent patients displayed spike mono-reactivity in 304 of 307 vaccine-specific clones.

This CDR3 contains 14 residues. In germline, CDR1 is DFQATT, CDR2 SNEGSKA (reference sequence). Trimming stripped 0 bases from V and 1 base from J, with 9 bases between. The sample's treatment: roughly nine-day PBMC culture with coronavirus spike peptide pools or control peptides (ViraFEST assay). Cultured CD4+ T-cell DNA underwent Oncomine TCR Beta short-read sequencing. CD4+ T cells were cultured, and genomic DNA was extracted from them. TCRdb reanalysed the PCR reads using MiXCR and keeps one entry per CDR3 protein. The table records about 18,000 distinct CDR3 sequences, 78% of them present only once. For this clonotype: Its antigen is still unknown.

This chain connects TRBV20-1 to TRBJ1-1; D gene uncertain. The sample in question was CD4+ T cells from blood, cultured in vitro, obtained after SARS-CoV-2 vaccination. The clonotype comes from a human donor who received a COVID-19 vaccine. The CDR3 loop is CSAREGRGNTEAFF. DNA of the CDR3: TGCAGTGCTAGAGAGGGCCGAGGGAACACTGAAGCTTTCTTT.